Listed below are T cell receptor beta chains from one sample, sequenced in a study of CDR3 diversity in severe acne. TCRdb reanalysed the PCR reads using MiXCR and keeps one entry per CDR3 protein. The data hold approximately 97,000 distinct CDR3 sequences, with about half observed a single time. Material for sequencing was blood. The origin of the receptors is a male donor with acne. Each CDR3 is given with its conserved first and last residue. A D gene is named only where the DNA matches it firmly. Clone size is stated in some rows and not others, as once, few, many or a class when expanded.

TRBV6-6	.	.	TRBJ2-7	15	CASLNTGSSYNEQYF	TGTGCCAGTCTCAACACGGGGAGTTCCTACAACGAGCAGTACTTC
TRBV29-1	.	.	TRBJ2-7	15	CSVEKGTRRNYEQYF	TGCAGCGTTGAAAAGGGAACGCGTCGAAACTACGAGCAGTACTTC
TRBV19	TRBD1	few	TRBJ1-5	15	CASRRTGGANQPQHF	TGTGCCAGTAGAAGGACAGGGGGAGCGAATCAGCCCCAGCATTTT
TRBV25-1	.	.	TRBJ1-4	15	CASSEWIGINEKLFF	TGTGCCAGCAGTGAGTGGATCGGAATTAATGAAAAACTGTTTTTT
TRBV5-1	.	many	TRBJ2-1	15	CASSLGQGSGNEQFF	TGCGCCAGCAGCTTGGGTCAGGGGTCGGGAAATGAGCAGTTCTTC
TRBV25-1	.	.	TRBJ2-7	13	CASSLAESYEQYF	TGTGCCAGCAGCTTGGCGGAATCCTACGAGCAGTACTTC
TRBV19	.	.	TRBJ1-5	15	CASHGVSSGNQPQHF	TGTGCCAGTCATGGGGTCTCTAGCGGCAATCAGCCCCAGCATTTT
TRBV19	.	many	TRBJ2-7	13	CASKAIGTYEQYF	TGTGCCAGTAAGGCTATTGGAACCTACGAGCAGTACTTC
TRBV2	.	many	TRBJ1-6	15	CASSEGWGSGSPLHF	TGTGCCAGCAGTGAAGGATGGGGGTCAGGTTCACCCCTCCACTTT
TRBV11-2	TRBD1	.	TRBJ2-2	16	CASSRAGTGRSGELFF	TGTGCCAGCAGCCGCGCCGGGACAGGGCGTTCCGGGGAGCTGTTTTTT